This T cell receptor beta chain is drawn from a study of cytomegalovirus exposure and HLA in healthy donors. In the study overall: Among the 300 to 500 genotyped donors, 65% to 90% were placed in the Caucasian-associated ancestry cluster.

Overall study findings and caveats: Serostatus for CMV was the only available immune exposure information. Some segments of the V type, notably TRBV6-2 and TRBV6-3, were excluded as indistinguishable.

The PCR ran on 60 Vbeta and 13 Jbeta primers. This table comes from immunoSEQ multiplex PCR, and its TCRdb copy is limited to in-frame clones, with some not included. The sample has about 65,000 clones; around 80% are singletons. Per the germline V gene, CDR1 is GTSNPN and CDR2 is SVGIG (reference sequence). CDR3 size: 18 residues. Deletions cut 1 base from V and 5 bases from J, with 23 bases between. For this clone: Its target is not known.

This TCR derives from a woman aged 25 to 39 in good health and CMV-seronegative. Sequencing was performed on PBMCs. V is TRBV30 and J is TRBJ1-4, with D perhaps TRBD1 (5 bases). CDR3 nucleotide sequence: TGTGCCTGGAGTGAATCATACACCGTATGGGGGGGAAATGAAAAACTGTTTTTT. It is translated as CAWSESYTVWGGNEKLFF.